Following are 31 T cell receptor beta chains from one sample sequenced in a study of CD4 T cells in relation to SARS-CoV-2 and coronaviruses (dated by TCRdb to the early 2020s). CD4+ T cells from unexposed donors were collected before the COVID-19 pandemic (2011-2018). The EasySep CD4+ T cell isolation kit was used to isolate CD4+ T cells once the cultures had run for nine to eleven days. Library preparation employed the immunoSEQ multiplex PCR assay. TCRdb obtained this table from immuneACCESS and retained in-frame rearrangements with V and J assigned. These tables miss some clones; where compared with another copy, unresolved V genes account for less than half of the shortfall, and the remainder is unexplained. The sample has fewer than 20,000 clones on record, roughly 77% of them singletons. Of the sample, about a fifth is held by the ten largest clones. No cognate antigen is known for these TCRs.

Sample: CD4+ T cells from PBMCs, cultured in vitro. All receptors derive from a human donor in good health.

This chain joins TRBV19 and TRBJ1-5; no definite D call. The CDR3 runs to 13 residues. V shed 6 bases and J shed 4 bases, with 10 bases lying between them. Germline CDR1 and CDR2: LNHDA and SQIVND (reference sequence). The CDR3 region is CASRGYGNQPQHF. In nucleotides, the CDR3 is TGTGCCAGTAGGGGATACGGTAATCAGCCCCAGCATTTT.

This clone was detected only a few times. The V call is TRBV21-1, the J call TRBJ1-2. TRBV21-1 is classified as a pseudogene. The CDR3 covers 14 residues. This chain's CDR3 is CASVLEGILYGYTF. CDR3 sequence (DNA): TGTGCCAGCGTCTTAGAGGGCATACTCTATGGCTACACCTTC.

This chain connects TRBV27 to TRBJ2-1; perhaps D is TRBD1 or TRBD2 (5 bases each). The CDR3 is made up of 11 amino acids. Looked up from germline, CDR1 is MNHEY and CDR2 is SMNVEV (reference sequence). V lost 10 bases, J lost 15 bases, and 19 bases lay in between. The CDR3 DNA sequence: TGTGCCATACACCCTGAGGGACGGGGGTTCTTC. Amino acids: CAIHPEGRGFF.

The rearrangement links TRBV6-2 or TRBV6-3 to TRBJ1-2, with D perhaps matching TRBD1 (6 bases). Germline V gives CDR1 MNHEY, CDR2 SVGEGT. This CDR3 comprises 14 residues. The V gene lost 2 bases and the J gene lost 4 bases, with 11 bases spanning the gap. DNA of the CDR3: TGTGCCAGCAGTTACCGCCGACAGGTCTATGGCTACACCTTC. Translated: CASSYRRQVYGYTF.

The chain has TRBV7-2 and TRBJ2-2, with TRBD2 as a possible D gene (6 bases). Trimming shortened V by 4 bases and J by 0 bases, and 15 bases separated the two germline ends. From germline, CDR1 is SGHTA and CDR2 FQGNSA. The CDR3 extends over 17 amino acids. As DNA, the CDR3 is TGTGCCAGCAGCTCCACAGCTTCGGGGGCGAACACCGGGGAGCTGTTTTTT. It codes for CASSSTASGANTGELFF.

This chain connects TRBV5-5 to TRBJ2-5; no firm D call. The CDR3 length is 13 residues. V was trimmed by 2 bases and J by 2 bases, leaving 7 bases between them. Germline V CDR1 and CDR2: SGHKS, YYEKEE (reference sequence). The CDR3, as DNA: TGTGCCAGCAGCTTTAATCGGCAAGAGACCCAGTACTTC. Residues: CASSFNRQETQYF.

J is TRBJ2-6 and V is TRBV13; no clear D gene. The CDR3 runs 15 residues. Germline V CDR1 and CDR2: PRHDT, FYEKMQ (reference sequence). Trimming pared 0 bases from V and 4 bases from J, leaving 7 bases between. The CDR3 nucleotides read TGTGCCAGCAGCTTAGGCCTGGGCGGGGCCAACGTCCTGACTTTC. This sequence encodes CASSLGLGGANVLTF.

The chain links TRBV9 to TRBJ2-3; D possibly uses TRBD1 or TRBD2 (6 bases each). V was shortened by 0 bases and J by 7 bases, with 18 bases between the two germline ends. Germline CDR1 and CDR2: SGDLS and YYNGEE. The length of the CDR3 is 16 residues. The DNA of the CDR3 is TGTGCCAGCAGCGTAGAGACGGGGGCGCCTGTTTATACGCAGTATTTT. This translates into CASSVETGAPVYTQYF.

V usage is TRBV2 and J usage is TRBJ1-1; D gene unclear. The germline gives CDR1 SNHLY, CDR2 FYNNEI. The CDR3 consists of 16 residues. Trimming left V 6 bases short and J 1 base short, with 18 bases between. The CDR3 DNA follows: TGTGCCAGCAGCCAAAGATTCCAGGAGAGGAACACTGAAGCTTTCTTT. As protein: CASSQRFQERNTEAFF.

This sequence joins TRBV27 and TRBJ2-7, with unresolved D. This CDR3 spans 13 amino acids. The germline V and J ends were trimmed by 3 bases and 1 base, with 7 bases remaining between them. Germline V gene sequence: CDR1 MNHEY, CDR2 SMNVEV (reference sequence). CDR3 protein: CASSFHRSYEQYF. The CDR3 DNA sequence: TGTGCCAGCAGTTTCCACCGATCCTACGAGCAGTACTTC.

J is TRBJ2-2 and V is TRBV7-8; perhaps TRBD2 as D (6 bases). The CDR3 is 14 residues long. V gave up 7 bases and J gave up 1 base, with 10 bases separating them. Per the germline V gene, CDR1 is SGHVS and CDR2 is FQNEAQ. In nucleotides, the CDR3 is TGTGCCAGCAAGGCGGGACTGAACACCGGGGAGCTGTTTTTT. The encoded protein is CASKAGLNTGELFF.

This clone was seen a handful of times. V gene TRBV10-3 combines with J gene TRBJ1-3; 9 nucleotides line up with TRBD1. Germline lookup yields CDR1 ENHRY and CDR2 SYGVKD. CDR3 length: 16 amino acids. J was trimmed by 1 base and V by 7 bases; bases with no gene match: 8. The CDR3 here is CAITPQGAESGNTIYF. The CDR3 DNA follows: TGTGCCATCACGCCACAGGGGGCAGAGTCTGGAAACACCATATATTTT.

V and J are TRBV18 and TRBJ2-7; 8 bases map to TRBD2. Looked up from germline, CDR1 is KGHSH and CDR2 is LQKENI. Trimming at V came to 0 bases and at J to 5 bases, leaving 9 bases not matched to a gene. The CDR3 totals 16 residues. This CDR3 reads CASSPPSLAGRHEQYF. CDR3 nucleotides: TGTGCCAGCTCACCACCGAGCCTAGCGGGTCGCCACGAGCAGTACTTC.

This chain connects TRBV7-6 to TRBJ2-2; TRBD2 matches 9 bases. Germline CDR1 is SGHVS and CDR2 is FNYEAQ. The CDR3 covers 15 residues. J gave up 6 bases and V 5 bases, and 7 bases lay outside the gene matches. CDR3 in DNA: TGTGCCAGCAGCCCGGTTAGCGGGAGTTCCGGGGAGCTGTTTTTT. Protein: CASSPVSGSSGELFF.

The gene calls are TRBV23-1 and TRBJ2-5; 12 bases agree with TRBD1. TRBV23-1 is placed among ORFs of uncertain function. J was trimmed by 5 bases and V by 5 bases; bases with no gene match: 21. The CDR3 spans 20 residues. As DNA, the CDR3 is TGCGCCAGCAGTGCCCGGGACAGGGGGCCTAAGTCCGGGAGTGTTGAGACCCAGTACTTC. It yields the protein CASSARDRGPKSGSVETQYF.

The chain carries TRBV7-9 and TRBJ2-2; no definite D call. Germline-derived CDR1 and CDR2 are SEHNR and FQNEAQ (reference sequence). CDR3 length: 16 amino acids. Between the trimmed V and J ends, which lost 2 bases and 0 bases, there was a span of 10 bases. The CDR3 bases are TGTGCCAGCAGCTTAACGGCGGCAACGAACACCGGGGAGCTGTTTTTT. Protein sequence: CASSLTAATNTGELFF.

J is TRBJ1-4 and V is TRBV9; possibly TRBD1 for D (6 bases). Trimming removed 0 bases from V and 8 bases from J, with 17 bases in between. The CDR3 is 16 amino acids. The germline V gene has CDR1 SGDLS and CDR2 YYNGEE. The CDR3 DNA reads TGTGCCAGCAGCGTAGGAGGGGGGGACGACTGGGAAAAACTGTTTTTT. As protein: CASSVGGGDDWEKLFF.

This chain's CDR3 is CASSFSTDTQYF. The CDR3 nucleotides read TGTGCCAGCAGCTTTAGCACAGATACGCAGTATTTT. J is TRBJ2-3 and V is TRBV7-9; D ambiguous. This CDR3 is built from 12 residues. V lost 3 bases, J lost 0 bases, and 1 base lay in between. Germline V lookup: CDR1 SEHNR, CDR2 FQNEAQ (reference sequence). The full variable domain, its missing parts supplied by reference TRBV7-9 and TRBJ2-3, is DTGVSQNPRHKITKRGQNVTFRCDPISEHNRLYWYRQTLGQGPEFLTYFQNEAQLEKSRLLSDRFSAERPKGSFSTLEIQRTEQGDSAMYLCASSFSTDTQYFGPGTRLTVL.

The chain combines TRBV27 with TRBJ2-4; D is possibly TRBD1 (6 bases). Germline-derived CDR1 and CDR2 are MNHEY and SMNVEV (reference sequence). This CDR3 is 13 amino acids long. V was pared by 2 bases and J by 4 bases, with 6 bases between. CDR3 sequence (DNA): TGTGCCAGCAGTTTAACAGGGAAAAACATTCAGTACTTC. Protein: CASSLTGKNIQYF.

The V and J genes are TRBV19 and TRBJ2-7, with 7 bases identical to TRBD1. After removal of 5 bases from V and 2 bases from J, the junction contained 6 bases not matched to a gene. The CDR3 is 14 residues long. Germline CDR1 LNHDA, CDR2 SQIVND (reference sequence). This CDR3 is CASSSHRGAYEQYF. The CDR3, as DNA: TGTGCCAGTAGTTCCCACAGGGGCGCCTACGAGCAGTACTTC.

The CDR3 nucleotides read TGTGCCAGCAGTGAATATAAGGGGGGGGGCCACGAGACCCAGTACTTC. This encodes CASSEYKGGGHETQYF. The V call is TRBV25-1, the J call TRBJ2-5, with D possibly TRBD2 on 7 matching bases. The germline CDR1 and CDR2 sequences are MGHDK and SYGVNS. V was shortened by 0 bases and J by 5 bases, with 16 bases between the two germline ends. The length of the CDR3 is 16 residues. Full variable domain (rest looked up from reference TRBV25-1 and TRBJ2-5): EADIYQTPRYLVIGTGKKITLECSQTMGHDKMYWYQQDPGMELHLIHYSYGVNSTEKGDLSSESTVSRIRTEHFPLTLESARPSHTSQYLCASSEYKGGGHETQYFGPGTRLLVL.

This sequence joins TRBV5-1 and TRBJ1-4; TRBD1 might be the D (5 bases). This CDR3 spans 13 amino acids. CDR1 SGHRS and CDR2 YFSETQ come from the germline V gene. The V gene lost 1 base and the J gene lost 8 bases, with 9 bases spanning the gap. CDR3 DNA: TGCGCCAGCAGCTTGTATGGGGGAGAAAAACTGTTTTTT. Its protein is CASSLYGGEKLFF.

The V and J genes are TRBV19 and TRBJ1-5; D is uncertain. The CDR3 consists of 13 residues. The V end lost 1 base, the J end lost 5 bases, and 6 bases lay between the germline ends. CDR1 LNHDA and CDR2 SQIVND come from the germline V gene (reference sequence). CDR3 residues: CASSIVGDQPQHF. The CDR3 bases are TGTGCCAGTAGTATAGTTGGGGATCAGCCCCAGCATTTT. Based on the CDR3 plus reference TRBV19 and TRBJ1-5, the full variable domain is DGGITQSPKYLFRKEGQNVTLSCEQNLNHDAMYWYRQDPGQGLRLIYYSQIVNDFQKGDIAEGYSVSREKKESFPLTVTSAQKNPTAFYLCASSIVGDQPQHFGDGTRLSIL.

The chain combines TRBV2 with TRBJ1-5; D not resolved. From germline, CDR1 is SNHLY and CDR2 FYNNEI. The V gene lost 0 bases and the J gene lost 10 bases, with 10 bases spanning the gap. The CDR3 runs 13 residues. The CDR3 loop reads CASSEAVGGPQHF. The DNA for the CDR3 is TGTGCCAGCAGTGAAGCGGTAGGAGGACCCCAGCATTTT.

This rearrangement joins TRBV7-2 to TRBJ2-3; 7 nucleotides align to TRBD2. The CDR3 covers 17 residues. Germline trimming cut 5 bases from V and 2 bases from J; bases unmatched to any gene: 13. CDR1 is SGHTA and CDR2 is FQGNSA in the germline V gene. For the CDR3, the DNA is TGTGCCAGCAGCCCCCGGTCCGGGCGGGGGTACACAGATACGCAGTATTTT. As protein: CASSPRSGRGYTDTQYF.

This rearrangement joins TRBV7-9 to TRBJ2-4; a possible D gene is TRBD1 (5 bases). CDR1 and CDR2 from the germline V gene are SEHNR and FQNEAQ (reference sequence). The CDR3 consists of 12 residues. Between the trimmed V and J ends, which lost 1 base and 13 bases, there was a span of 11 bases. The CDR3 bases are TGTGCCAGCAGCTTAGAGGACATAACGCAGTACTTC. Its protein product is CASSLEDITQYF.

Only a few counts were recorded for this clone. The chain links TRBV28 to TRBJ1-3; D gene ambiguous. Germline V gene data show CDR1 as MDHEN and CDR2 as SYDVKM. CDR3 size: 14 residues. V was trimmed by 5 bases and J by 5 bases, leaving 13 bases between them. CDR3: CASSPSDLRNTIYF. The CDR3 DNA reads TGTGCCAGCAGTCCCTCCGATCTTCGAAACACCATATATTTT.

This clone has just one count. V and J are TRBV7-2 and TRBJ1-1; D gene unclear. The CDR3 is made up of 14 amino acids. Trimming took 3 bases from V and 0 from J, leaving 8 bases between them. Germline-derived CDR1 and CDR2 are SGHTA and FQGNSA. Here the CDR3 reads CASSFGSMNTEAFF. DNA for the CDR3: TGTGCCAGCAGCTTTGGCAGCATGAACACTGAAGCTTTCTTT.

The chain is built from TRBV9 and TRBJ1-1, with 7 bases matching TRBD1. The V and J ends lost 0 bases and 0 bases, in that order; junction bases with no gene match: 5. CDR3 length equals 16 residues. The germline CDR1 and CDR2 sequences are SGDLS and YYNGEE. The CDR3 DNA reads TGTGCCAGCAGCGTAGCCACCAGGGGGGTGAACACTGAAGCTTTCTTT. It is translated as CASSVATRGVNTEAFF.

V gene TRBV5-4 combines with J gene TRBJ2-4; D call uncertain. V was shortened by 0 bases and J by 7 bases, with 11 bases between the two germline ends. Looked up from germline, CDR1 is SGHNT and CDR2 is YYREEE (reference sequence). The CDR3 length is 14 residues. The DNA for the CDR3 is TGTGCCAGCAGCTTGGCCCAGGTCCCCAACATTCAGTACTTC. Amino acid sequence: CASSLAQVPNIQYF.

This clone was seen a few times. The chain couples TRBV6-5 to TRBJ1-5; 10 positions agree with TRBD1. V lost 0 bases to trimming and J lost 3 bases; unmatched junction nucleotides: 2. Germline CDR1 reads MNHEY; CDR2 reads SVGAGI. This CDR3 spans 16 amino acids. This CDR3 reads CASSYSGTGDNQPQHF. The CDR3 nucleotides read TGTGCCAGCAGTTACTCCGGGACAGGGGACAATCAGCCCCAGCATTTT.